This T cell receptor (beta chain) was recorded in a study of blood T cells in healthy people across ages. Each individual donor underwent a draw of approximately 9.6 milliliters of peripheral blood. V dropped 5 bases and J dropped 12 bases, with 19 bases sitting between them. The CDR3 covers 13 residues. The germline V gene encodes CDR1 MNHEY and CDR2 SMNVEV (reference sequence). Worth noting for this clonotype: Its specificity is unknown.

Then a second PCR, running roughly 7 to 11 cycles, was carried out with a sample-barcoded 5' primer and a J-beta primer mix. Each CDR3 protein gets one entry after TCRdb re-called the 5' RACE reads with MiXCR. The profile shows some 1 million distinct CDR3 sequences, more than 35% of them singletons. General study results and limits: In older individuals, TCR beta diversity per million T cells was lower, falling roughly linearly with age.

Sequencing was done on a sample of blood. This sequence originates from a woman in her sixties in good health. The rearrangement uses TRBV27 and TRBJ2-5; D tentatively reads TRBD1 or TRBD2 (5 bases each). The CDR3 loop is CASSPGAYPREYF. The DNA for the CDR3 is TGTGCCAGCAGTCCCGGGGCATACCCAAGGGAGTACTTC.